The 27 T cell receptor beta chains below were found in one sample sequenced in a study of CD8 T cells in Susac syndrome. With random hexamers, reverse transcription was performed on roughly 0.5 to 1 ug of RNA. TCRdb reprocessed the immunoSEQ multiplex PCR reads with MiXCR, giving one entry per CDR3 protein. The sample has roughly 170,000 distinct CDR3 sequences, over 85% seen once; the top ten hold about 0.088%. The specimen sequenced was CD4+ T cells from PBMCs. These receptor sequences come from a human donor with multiple sclerosis.

This clonotype was seen just once. V is TRBV20-1 and J is TRBJ2-7; 10 bases match TRBD2. This CDR3 is 13 amino acids long. After removal of 3 bases from V and 6 bases from J, the junction contained 5 bases not matched to a gene. Germline V CDR1 and CDR2: DFQATT, SNEGSKA (reference sequence). CDR3 amino acids: CSASPSGRGEQYF. CDR3 nucleotide sequence: TGCAGTGCTAGTCCTAGCGGGAGAGGCGAGCAGTACTTC.

The chain couples TRBV6-5 to TRBJ2-3; 9 positions agree with TRBD2. The CDR3 runs 18 residues. The germline V gene has CDR1 MNHEY and CDR2 SVGAGI. The V gene end was trimmed by 0 bases and the J gene end by 5 bases; junction bases not matched to a gene: 12. The CDR3 loop reads CASSYSGGRAFREDTQYF. CDR3 bases: TGTGCCAGCAGTTACTCTGGCGGGAGGGCCTTCCGGGAAGATACGCAGTATTTT.

The chain joins TRBV7-2 to TRBJ2-5; possibly TRBD1 or TRBD2 for D (6 bases each). Trimming removed 4 bases at V and 5 bases at J, with 17 bases between. CDR1 and CDR2 from the germline V gene are SGHTA and FQGNSA. CDR3 length: 15 residues. In DNA, the CDR3 is TGTGCCAGCAGCTGGGGGGCTAGCCCGATGGAGACCCAGTACTTC. Its translation is CASSWGASPMETQYF.

V usage is TRBV27 and J usage is TRBJ2-2; the D is unclear. The germline V gene has CDR1 MNHEY and CDR2 SMNVEV (reference sequence). The CDR3 loop spans 15 amino acids. Trimming shortened V by 2 bases and J by 1 base, and 8 bases separated the two germline ends. The CDR3 region has the DNA TGTGCCAGCAGTTTAATGGGATTGAACACCGGGGAGCTGTTTTTT. As protein: CASSLMGLNTGELFF.

The CDR3 spells CASSLMGQGYYEQYF. The DNA for the CDR3 is TGTGCCAGCAGCTTAATGGGACAGGGTTACTACGAGCAGTACTTC. V usage is TRBV7-2 and J usage is TRBJ2-7; 9 bases agree with TRBD1. Germline lookup yields CDR1 SGHTA and CDR2 FQGNSA. The CDR3 consists of 15 residues. V was clipped by 2 bases and J by 3 bases; unmatched bases: 5.

This chain joins TRBV7-2 and TRBJ2-7; the match to TRBD2 covers 9 bases. With V trimmed by 3 bases and J by 4 bases, 7 bases remained unmatched. Germline CDR1 is SGHTA and CDR2 is FQGNSA. The CDR3 is 15 amino acids. In DNA, the CDR3 is TGTGCCAGCAGCTTTGGGGTAGCGGGAGTTTACGAGCAGTACTTC. Translation gives CASSFGVAGVYEQYF.

The chain uses TRBV5-6 and TRBJ2-7; D ambiguous. The CDR3 sequence is 12 residues long. Trimming cost V 3 bases and J 2 bases, with 6 bases left between them. The germline CDR1 and CDR2 sequences are SGHDT and YYEEEE. CDR3 region: CASSSATYEQYF. In DNA form, the CDR3 reads TGTGCCAGCAGCTCTGCTACCTACGAGCAGTACTTC.

The gene calls are TRBV7-9 and TRBJ1-2, with a possible D match to TRBD1 (6 bases). The germline V gene encodes CDR1 SEHNR and CDR2 FQNEAQ (reference sequence). V lost 5 bases and J lost 7, with 14 bases in between. The CDR3 has 13 residues. The CDR3 loop is CASSPYPRGGYTF. The CDR3 region has the DNA TGTGCCAGCAGCCCCTACCCCAGGGGTGGCTACACCTTC.

The chain links TRBV3-1 to TRBJ2-5; 8 nucleotides agree with TRBD2. Per germline, CDR1 LGHDT and CDR2 YNNKEL (reference sequence). Trimming removed 0 bases from V and 5 bases from J; junction bases left unmatched: 11. There are 17 residues in the CDR3. The CDR3 bases are TGTGCCAGCAGCCAAGACGTGGCCGGGGGGGCTTACGAGACCCAGTACTTC. It is translated as CASSQDVAGGAYETQYF.

This chain connects TRBV28 to TRBJ1-2; 8 nucleotides match TRBD1. J lost 7 bases, V lost 3 bases, and 4 bases had no gene match. Germline V gene sequence: CDR1 MDHEN, CDR2 SYDVKM. The CDR3 spans 13 residues. The chain's CDR3 is CASSFPGGSGYTF. The CDR3 DNA follows: TGTGCCAGCAGTTTCCCAGGGGGCTCTGGCTACACCTTC.

The chain is built from TRBV4-3 and TRBJ1-1, with D unclear. This CDR3 has 13 residues. V was pared by 0 bases and J by 5 bases, with 7 bases between. The germline V gene encodes CDR1 LGHNA and CDR2 YSLEER. As DNA, the CDR3 is TGCGCCAGCAGCCAAGAAGAACAAACTGAAGCTTTCTTT. Translated: CASSQEEQTEAFF.

The chain combines TRBV19 with TRBJ2-2; D is possibly TRBD2 (6 bases). This CDR3 contains 15 residues. Germline loops: CDR1 LNHDA, CDR2 SQIVND (reference sequence). V lost 3 bases and J lost 2, with 10 bases in between. CDR3 amino acids: CASSIGGLNTGELFF. CDR3 nucleotide sequence: TGTGCCAGTAGTATTGGGGGACTTAACACCGGGGAGCTGTTTTTT.

The chain uses TRBV23-1 and TRBJ2-3; 10 bases line up with TRBD2. TRBV23-1 is flagged as an ORF with uncertain function. The CDR3 extends over 15 amino acids. V shed 4 bases and J 1 base; nucleotides not matched to a gene: 2. The CDR3 here is CASSLLAGCTDTQYF. Written as DNA, the CDR3 is TGCGCCAGCAGTCTACTAGCGGGATGCACAGATACGCAGTATTTT.

This clonotype was counted a single time. The rearrangement links TRBV6-5 to TRBJ1-2; 9 nucleotides agree with TRBD1. The germline V gene encodes CDR1 MNHEY and CDR2 SVGAGI. J was trimmed by 7 bases and V by 3 bases; bases with no gene match: 6. The CDR3 totals 14 residues. CDR3: CASSYVQGARGYTF. CDR3 nucleotide sequence: TGTGCCAGCAGTTATGTACAGGGGGCTCGTGGCTACACCTTC.

This clonotype was seen only once. V is TRBV14 and J is TRBJ2-7; no clear D. Trimming removed 1 base at V and 4 bases at J, with 11 bases between. The CDR3 consists of 14 residues. From germline, CDR1 is SGHDN and CDR2 FVKESK. The CDR3 DNA sequence: TGTGCCAGCAGCCAAGCGCCTAAGAGTTACGAGCAGTACTTC. Amino acid sequence: CASSQAPKSYEQYF.

The rearrangement uses TRBV28 and TRBJ2-7; D is unresolved. CDR1 and CDR2 (germline): MDHEN, SYDVKM. The CDR3 is 11 amino acids. Trimming stripped 7 bases from V and 0 bases from J, with 4 bases between. Here the CDR3 reads CASMNSYEQYF. CDR3 sequence (DNA): TGTGCCAGCATGAACTCCTACGAGCAGTACTTC.

The chain recombines TRBV27 with TRBJ2-1, with a weak D call TRBD2 (5 bases). Germline V lookup: CDR1 MNHEY, CDR2 SMNVEV (reference sequence). V lost 5 bases to trimming and J lost 7 bases, with 15 bases between them. The CDR3 sequence is 14 residues long. The CDR3 bases are TGTGCCAGCAGTATCAGGACGCGGAGGAATGAGCAGTTCTTC. This translates into CASSIRTRRNEQFF.

Only one count was recorded for this clonotype. The gene calls are TRBV5-1 and TRBJ2-3, with D hard to call. The CDR3 length is 13 residues. Trimming pared 4 bases from V and 2 bases from J, leaving 8 bases between. Germline V gene sequence: CDR1 SGHRS, CDR2 YFSETQ. This chain's CDR3 is CASSQAPTDTQYF. CDR3 DNA: TGCGCCAGCAGCCAAGCACCCACAGATACGCAGTATTTT.

This clonotype was seen only a few times. This chain joins TRBV30 and TRBJ2-5; D is perhaps TRBD2 (5 bases). The V end was cut by 2 bases, the J end by 2 bases, with 6 bases between. Germline lookup yields CDR1 GTSNPN and CDR2 SVGIG (reference sequence). The CDR3 runs to 12 residues. CDR3 nucleotides: TGTGCCTGGAGTCGGGATCAAGAGACCCAGTACTTC. Translation: CAWSRDQETQYF. Variable domain in full (rest from reference TRBV30 and TRBJ2-5): SQTIHQWPATLVQPVGSPLSLECTVEGTSNPNLYWYRQAAGRGLQLLFYSVGIGQISSEVPQNLSASRPQDRQFILSSKKLLLSDSGFYLCAWSRDQETQYFGPGTRLLVL.

This sequence joins TRBV28 and TRBJ2-6; D remains ambiguous. V lost 4 bases and J lost 4, with 5 bases in between. From germline, CDR1 is MDHEN and CDR2 SYDVKM. This CDR3 comprises 13 residues. CDR3 nucleotides: TGTGCCAGCAGTTCCGCCGGGGCCAACGTCCTGACTTTC. Protein sequence: CASSSAGANVLTF. Based on the CDR3 plus reference TRBV28 and TRBJ2-6, the full variable domain is DVKVTQSSRYLVKRTGEKVFLECVQDMDHENMFWYRQDPGLGLRLIYFSYDVKMKEKGDIPEGYSVSREKKERFSLILESASTNQTSMYLCASSSAGANVLTFGAGSRLTVL.

V and J are TRBV30 and TRBJ2-1; a weak D match, TRBD2 (5 bases). V dropped 5 bases and J dropped 0 bases, with 8 bases sitting between them. The CDR3 loop spans 13 amino acids. Germline CDR1 and CDR2: GTSNPN and SVGIG (reference sequence). DNA of the CDR3: TGTGCCTGGGGCCGGGACTCCTACAATGAGCAGTTCTTC. Amino acids: CAWGRDSYNEQFF.

The chain links TRBV2 to TRBJ1-2; TRBD1 matches at 10 bases. The CDR3 spans 13 residues. J gave up 4 bases and V 8 bases, and 4 bases lay outside the gene matches. CDR1 is SNHLY, CDR2 FYNNEI, per germline. The CDR3 here is CASRDRGGYGYTF. CDR3 in DNA: TGTGCCAGCCGGGACAGGGGAGGCTATGGCTACACCTTC.

J is TRBJ1-3 and V is TRBV3-1; no clear D. With 3 bases removed from V and 5 bases from J, the gap between germline ends came to 5 bases. This CDR3 contains 12 residues. Per the germline V gene, CDR1 is LGHDT and CDR2 is YNNKEL (reference sequence). The CDR3 loop is CASSHIRNTIYF. The CDR3 coding sequence is TGTGCCAGCAGCCATATAAGAAACACCATATATTTT.

The chain is built from TRBV3-1 and TRBJ2-5, with D tentatively TRBD2 (5 bases). Germline V gene sequence: CDR1 LGHDT, CDR2 YNNKEL (reference sequence). Trimming took off 2 bases at V and 1 base at J, with 8 bases between the two ends. The CDR3 contains 14 residues. The CDR3 is CASSQLAGQETQYF. The CDR3 DNA reads TGTGCCAGCAGCCAACTAGCTGGCCAAGAGACCCAGTACTTC.

V gene TRBV18 combines with J gene TRBJ1-1; the match to TRBD1 covers 9 bases. V trimming: 4 bases; J trimming: 2 bases; junction bases outside the gene matches: 17. CDR1 is KGHSH, CDR2 LQKENI, per germline. This CDR3 has 19 amino acids. The CDR3 sequence is CASSLSLPSPGQGNTEAFF. The CDR3 nucleotides read TGTGCCAGCTCACTAAGCCTACCCTCTCCGGGACAGGGCAACACTGAAGCTTTCTTT.

The gene calls are TRBV28 and TRBJ1-2; unclear D gene. The CDR3 contains 12 residues. Deletions cut 10 bases from V and 4 bases from J, with 13 bases between. Per germline, CDR1 MDHEN and CDR2 SYDVKM. The CDR3 here is CATALAAYGYTF. The CDR3 nucleotides read TGTGCCACCGCGCTTGCGGCCTATGGCTACACCTTC.

This chain connects TRBV20-1 to TRBJ2-5; 9 positions match TRBD2. V trimming: 2 bases; J trimming: 0 bases; junction bases outside the gene matches: 4. The CDR3 is 15 residues long. Looked up from germline, CDR1 is DFQATT and CDR2 is SNEGSKA (reference sequence). CDR3 amino acids: CSARPSGGHQETQYF. CDR3 in DNA: TGCAGTGCTAGACCAAGCGGGGGGCACCAAGAGACCCAGTACTTC.